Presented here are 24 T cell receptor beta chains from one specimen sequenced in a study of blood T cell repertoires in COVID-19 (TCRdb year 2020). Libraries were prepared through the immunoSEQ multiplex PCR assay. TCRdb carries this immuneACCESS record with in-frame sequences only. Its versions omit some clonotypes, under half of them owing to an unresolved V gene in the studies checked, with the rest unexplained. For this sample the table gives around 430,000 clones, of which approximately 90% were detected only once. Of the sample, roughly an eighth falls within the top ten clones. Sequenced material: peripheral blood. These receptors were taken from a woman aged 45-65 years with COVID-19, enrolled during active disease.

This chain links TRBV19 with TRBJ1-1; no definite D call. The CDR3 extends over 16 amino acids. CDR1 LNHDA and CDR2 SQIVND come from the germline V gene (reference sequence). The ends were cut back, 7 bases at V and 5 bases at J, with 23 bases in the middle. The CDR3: CASTSKIGSSGTEAFF. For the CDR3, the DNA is TGTGCCAGTACCTCTAAAATAGGGTCCTCGGGGACTGAAGCTTTCTTT.

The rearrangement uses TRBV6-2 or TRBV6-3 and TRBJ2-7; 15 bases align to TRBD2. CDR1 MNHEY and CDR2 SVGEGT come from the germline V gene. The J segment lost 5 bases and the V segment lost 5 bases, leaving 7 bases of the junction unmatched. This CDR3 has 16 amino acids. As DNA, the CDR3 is TGTGCCAGCAGTCAACCTGGACTAGCGGGGGGGCACGAGCAGTACTTC. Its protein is CASSQPGLAGGHEQYF.

CDR3 residues: CASSLRPLGGRGNQPQHF. CDR3 coding DNA: TGTGCCAGCAGCTTGAGACCCTTGGGGGGACGGGGCAATCAGCCCCAGCATTTT. V usage is TRBV7-9 and J usage is TRBJ1-5; a possible D gene is TRBD1 (5 bases). Germline V lookup: CDR1 SEHNR, CDR2 FQNEAQ (reference sequence). The CDR3 contains 18 residues. Trimming shortened V by 3 bases and J by 2 bases, and 20 bases separated the two germline ends.

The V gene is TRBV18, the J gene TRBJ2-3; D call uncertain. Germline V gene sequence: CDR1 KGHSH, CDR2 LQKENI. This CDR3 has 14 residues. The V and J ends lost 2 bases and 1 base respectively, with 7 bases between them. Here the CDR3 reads CASSPSRGTDTQYF. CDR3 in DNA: TGTGCCAGCTCACCAAGTCGGGGCACAGATACGCAGTATTTT.

The CDR3 DNA is TGTGCCAGCAGCGGGACAGCTTATCAGCCCCAGCATTTT. Encoded protein: CASSGTAYQPQHF. V gene TRBV6-5 combines with J gene TRBJ1-5; 7 bases map to TRBD1. Germline values: CDR1 MNHEY, CDR2 SVGAGI. This CDR3 is 13 amino acids long. The junction had 4 bases not matched to a gene; V was cut back by 6 bases and J by 5 bases.

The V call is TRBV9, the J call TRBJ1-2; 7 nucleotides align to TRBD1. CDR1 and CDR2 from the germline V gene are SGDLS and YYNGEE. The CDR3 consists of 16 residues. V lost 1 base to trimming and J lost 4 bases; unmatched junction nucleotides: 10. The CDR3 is CASSVNPRDRSYGYTF. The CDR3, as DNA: TGTGCCAGCAGCGTAAACCCCCGGGACAGAAGCTATGGCTACACCTTC.

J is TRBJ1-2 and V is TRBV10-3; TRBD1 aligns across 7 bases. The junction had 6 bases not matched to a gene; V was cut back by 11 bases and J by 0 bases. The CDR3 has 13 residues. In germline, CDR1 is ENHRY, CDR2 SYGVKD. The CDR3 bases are TGTGCCGCCAGGGGGGAATCTAACTATGGCTACACCTTC. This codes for CAARGESNYGYTF.

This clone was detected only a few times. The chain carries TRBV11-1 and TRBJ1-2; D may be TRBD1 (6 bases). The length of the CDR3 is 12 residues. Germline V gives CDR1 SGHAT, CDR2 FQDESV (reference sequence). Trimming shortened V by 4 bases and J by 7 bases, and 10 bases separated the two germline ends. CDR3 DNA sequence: TGTGCCAGCAGCTCTGTCAGGGGTGGCTACACCTTC. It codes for CASSSVRGGYTF.

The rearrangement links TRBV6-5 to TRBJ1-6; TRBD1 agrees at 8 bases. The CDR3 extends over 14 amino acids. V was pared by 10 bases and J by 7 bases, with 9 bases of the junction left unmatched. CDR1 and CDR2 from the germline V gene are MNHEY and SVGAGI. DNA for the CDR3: TGTGCCACCCCGATGACAGGGGAGAATTCACCCCTCCACTTT. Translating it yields CATPMTGENSPLHF.

The DNA of the CDR3 is TGTGCCAGCAGCGCGCTAGTCTACAATGAGCAGTTCTTC. It translates to CASSALVYNEQFF. The chain couples TRBV11-2 to TRBJ2-1; D uncertain. Germline V gene sequence: CDR1 SGHAT, CDR2 FQNNGV. Trimming pared 5 bases from V and 3 bases from J, leaving 8 bases between. This CDR3 has 13 amino acids.

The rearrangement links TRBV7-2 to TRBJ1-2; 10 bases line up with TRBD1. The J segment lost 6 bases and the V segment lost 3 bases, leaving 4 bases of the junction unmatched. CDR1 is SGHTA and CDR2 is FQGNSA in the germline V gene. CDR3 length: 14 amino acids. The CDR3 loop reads CASSLAGTGDGYTF. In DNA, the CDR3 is TGTGCCAGCAGCTTGGCCGGGACAGGGGATGGCTACACCTTC. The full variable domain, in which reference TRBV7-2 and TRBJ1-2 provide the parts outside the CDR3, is GAGVSQSPSNKVTEKGKDVELRCDPISGHTALYWYRQSLGQGLEFLIYFQGNSAPDKSGLPSDRFSAERTGGSVSTLTIQRTQQEDSAVYLCASSLAGTGDGYTFGSGTRLTVV.

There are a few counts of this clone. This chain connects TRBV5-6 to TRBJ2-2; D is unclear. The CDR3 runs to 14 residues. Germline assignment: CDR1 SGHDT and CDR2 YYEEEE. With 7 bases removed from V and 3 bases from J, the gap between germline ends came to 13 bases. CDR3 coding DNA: TGTGCCAGCTCGAATCCCTCGGACACCGGGGAGCTGTTTTTT. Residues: CASSNPSDTGELFF.

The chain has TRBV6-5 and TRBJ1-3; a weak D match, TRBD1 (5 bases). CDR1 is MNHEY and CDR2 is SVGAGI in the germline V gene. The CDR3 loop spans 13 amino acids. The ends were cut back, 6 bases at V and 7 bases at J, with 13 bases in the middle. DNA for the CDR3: TGTGCCAGCAGGCCAGGGAGGCTCAACACCATATATTTT. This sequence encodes CASRPGRLNTIYF.

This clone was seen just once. CDR3 in amino acids: CASSPELAQARETQYF. The CDR3 nucleotides are TGTGCCAGCAGTCCGGAGCTAGCTCAAGCCCGGGAGACCCAGTACTTC. The V gene is TRBV27, the J gene TRBJ2-5; a possible D gene is TRBD2 (5 bases). Germline V gives CDR1 MNHEY, CDR2 SMNVEV (reference sequence). V was pared by 5 bases and J by 5 bases, with 21 bases between. This CDR3 has 16 amino acids.

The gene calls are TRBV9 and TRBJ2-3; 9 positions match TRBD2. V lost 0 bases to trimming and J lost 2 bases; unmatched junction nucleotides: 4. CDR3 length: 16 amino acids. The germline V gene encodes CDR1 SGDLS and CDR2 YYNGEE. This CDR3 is CASSVAVAGVTDTQYF. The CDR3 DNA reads TGTGCCAGCAGCGTAGCGGTAGCGGGGGTCACAGATACGCAGTATTTT.

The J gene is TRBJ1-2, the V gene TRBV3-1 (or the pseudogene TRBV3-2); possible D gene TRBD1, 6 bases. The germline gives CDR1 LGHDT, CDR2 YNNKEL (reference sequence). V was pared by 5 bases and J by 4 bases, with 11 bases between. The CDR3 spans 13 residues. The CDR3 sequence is CASSFGQSYGYTF. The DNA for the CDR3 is TGTGCCAGCAGCTTTGGACAGTCCTATGGCTACACCTTC.

In DNA form, the CDR3 reads TGTGCCTGGTCCCTCGATAGAGGGTATAATTCACCCCTCCACTTT. The encoded protein is CAWSLDRGYNSPLHF. The chain employs TRBV30 and TRBJ1-6; D is uncertain. The CDR3 covers 15 residues. CDR1 GTSNPN and CDR2 SVGIG come from the germline V gene (reference sequence). Trimming removed 5 bases at V and 4 bases at J, with 15 bases between.

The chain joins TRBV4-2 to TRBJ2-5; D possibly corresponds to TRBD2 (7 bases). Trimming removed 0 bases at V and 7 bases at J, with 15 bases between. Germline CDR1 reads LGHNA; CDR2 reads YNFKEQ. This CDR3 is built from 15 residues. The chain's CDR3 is CASSQERGGPGTQYF. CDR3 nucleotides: TGTGCCAGCAGCCAAGAAAGGGGGGGCCCGGGGACCCAGTACTTC.

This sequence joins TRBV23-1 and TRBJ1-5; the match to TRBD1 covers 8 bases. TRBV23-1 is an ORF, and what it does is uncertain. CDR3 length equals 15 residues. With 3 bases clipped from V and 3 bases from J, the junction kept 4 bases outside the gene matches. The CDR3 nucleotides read TGCGCCAGCAGTCATACAGGGGGAGCCAATCAGCCCCAGCATTTT. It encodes CASSHTGGANQPQHF.

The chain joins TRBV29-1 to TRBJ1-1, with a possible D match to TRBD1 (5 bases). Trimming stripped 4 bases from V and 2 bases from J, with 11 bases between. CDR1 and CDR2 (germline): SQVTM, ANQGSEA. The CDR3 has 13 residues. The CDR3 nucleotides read TGCAGCGTTGTTAGGGGCTTAAACACTGAAGCTTTCTTT. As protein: CSVVRGLNTEAFF.

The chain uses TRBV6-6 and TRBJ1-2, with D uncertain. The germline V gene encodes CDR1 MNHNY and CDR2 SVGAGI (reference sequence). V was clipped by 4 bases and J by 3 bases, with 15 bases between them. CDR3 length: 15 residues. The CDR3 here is CASSSEGPRDYGYTF. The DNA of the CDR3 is TGTGCCAGCAGTTCTGAGGGCCCAAGGGACTATGGCTACACCTTC.

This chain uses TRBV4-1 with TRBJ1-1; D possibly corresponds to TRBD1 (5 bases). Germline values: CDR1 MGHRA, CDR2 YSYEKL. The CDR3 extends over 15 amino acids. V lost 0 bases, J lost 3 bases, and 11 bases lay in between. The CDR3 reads CASSQDGSRDTEAFF. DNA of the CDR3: TGCGCCAGCAGCCAAGATGGAAGCAGGGACACTGAAGCTTTCTTT.

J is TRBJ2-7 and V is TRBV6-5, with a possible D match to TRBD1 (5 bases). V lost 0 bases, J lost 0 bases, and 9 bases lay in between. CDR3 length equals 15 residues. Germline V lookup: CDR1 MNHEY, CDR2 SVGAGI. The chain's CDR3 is CASSYSAGLSYEQYF. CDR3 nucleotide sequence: TGTGCCAGCAGTTACTCGGCAGGGCTCTCCTACGAGCAGTACTTC.

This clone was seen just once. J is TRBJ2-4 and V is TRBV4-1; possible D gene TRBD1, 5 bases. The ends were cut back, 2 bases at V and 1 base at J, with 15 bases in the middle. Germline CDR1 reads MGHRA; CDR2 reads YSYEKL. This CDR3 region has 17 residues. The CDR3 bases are TGCGCCAGCAGCCAACCCCAGGGTAGTGTGGCCAAAAACATTCAGTACTTC. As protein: CASSQPQGSVAKNIQYF.